The rows below give T cell receptor beta chains drawn from one sample of a study of cytomegalovirus exposure and HLA in healthy donors. Sequencing was performed with immunoSEQ multiplex PCR; in TCRdb, only in-frame clones are kept and a portion is missing. The data contain fewer than 120,000 clones, nearly 80% of them seen just once; the ten biggest clones take up around 1.2%. The sequencing sample was made of PBMCs. All receptors derive from a woman in her thirties in good health and CMV-seronegative. The CDR3 runs from the conserved cysteine through the conserved F or W. A D gene is named only where the DNA matches it firmly. The size of a clone is reported for some rows only, either as once, few or many, or as a class for expanded clones.

j_gene,abundance,v_gene,d_gene,len,CDR3nt,CDR3aa
TRBJ1-2,NA,TRBV5-1,TRBD1,15,TGCGCCAGCAGCTTGGAGGGACAGGGGGGCTATGGCTACACCTTC,CASSLEGQGGYGYTF
TRBJ2-7,few,TRBV27,NA,12,TGTGCCAGCAGCTTAGGAACAGGCGAGCAGTACTTC,CASSLGTGEQYF
TRBJ2-5,NA,TRBV13,TRBD1,19,TGTGCCAGCAGCTTAGGTTACGGGACAGAGAGAGGGGTCCAAGAGACCCAGTACTTC,CASSLGYGTERGVQETQYF
TRBJ1-1,NA,TRBV30,NA,11,TGTGCCTGGAGTCCCCTCGTAGAAGCTTTCTTT,CAWSPLVEAFF
TRBJ2-7,NA,TRBV29-1,NA,11,TGCAGCGTTGATTCCGGTTACGAGCAGTACTTC,CSVDSGYEQYF
TRBJ1-3,NA,TRBV15,NA,15,TGTGCCACCAGCATCCAGGGGCTCCCTGGAAACACCATATATTTT,CATSIQGLPGNTIYF
TRBJ1-5,NA,TRBV28,NA,14,TGTGCCAGCAGGGGACTTTATAGCAATCAGCCCCAGCATTTT,CASRGLYSNQPQHF
TRBJ2-5,NA,TRBV5-1,TRBD2,15,TGCGCCAGCTCGGGAGGGGCGACTATTCAAGAGACCCAGTACTTC,CASSGGATIQETQYF
TRBJ1-1,few,TRBV30,TRBD1,10,TGTGCCGGCAAACAGGGGGGAGCTTTCTTT,CAGKQGGAFF
TRBJ2-3,NA,TRBV5-4,TRBD1,15,TGTGCCAGCAAAAGAGGGGGACAGGGTGCAGATACGCAGTATTTT,CASKRGGQGADTQYF
TRBJ2-1,NA,TRBV28,TRBD2,15,TGTGCCAGCAGTTTATATCCAGCGGGGGTTGATGAGCAGTTCTTC,CASSLYPAGVDEQFF
TRBJ1-5,few,TRBV19,NA,15,TGTGCCAGTAGTATATTCCGGGGGGGGAATCAGCCCCAGCATTTT,CASSIFRGGNQPQHF
TRBJ2-7,NA,TRBV7-8,NA,13,TGTGCCAGCACCGAGGCGTCTACATACGAGCAGTACTTC,CASTEASTYEQYF
TRBJ2-7,NA,TRBV11-2,TRBD2,17,TGTGCCAGCAGCTGGACAGGGACTAGCGGGTTAGCCTACGAGCAGTACTTC,CASSWTGTSGLAYEQYF
TRBJ2-3,NA,TRBV7-2,TRBD1,16,TGTGCCAGCAGCCCCCGGACAGGGTTGGGCACAGATACGCAGTATTTT,CASSPRTGLGTDTQYF
TRBJ1-5,once,TRBV5-4,NA,13,TGTGCCAGCAGCTTGGACAGCCATCAGCCCCAGCATTTT,CASSLDSHQPQHF
TRBJ2-5,few,TRBV6-4,NA,14,TGTGCCAGCAGTCCAGGACTGCCTCGGGAGACCCAGTACTTC,CASSPGLPRETQYF
TRBJ1-2,NA,TRBV19,NA,15,TGTGCCAGTAGTAACCCTGGGGGCAGCAACTATGGCTACACCTTC,CASSNPGGSNYGYTF
TRBJ1-1,NA,TRBV4-2,NA,13,TGTGCCAGCAGTCAGGATGAGAACACTGAAGCTTTCTTT,CASSQDENTEAFF
TRBJ1-1,NA,TRBV27,NA,15,TGTGCCAGCAGTTGGACTCCGATCTCCCGAAATGAAGCTTTCTTT,CASSWTPISRNEAFF
TRBJ2-7,NA,TRBV4-1,TRBD1,16,TGCGCCAGCAGCCAAGTTACGACAGGGGGGCTTTACGAGCAGTACTTC,CASSQVTTGGLYEQYF
TRBJ2-7,NA,TRBV4-2,NA,12,TGTGCCAGCAGCCAAGCGCCGGACGAGCAGTACTTC,CASSQAPDEQYF
TRBJ2-5,NA,TRBV20-1,TRBD1,11,TGCAGTGTAGACAGGGGAGAGACCCAGTACTTC,CSVDRGETQYF
TRBJ1-3,many,TRBV7-9,NA,16,TGTGCCAGCAGCTTAGTAGGGGGTCCCGGTGGAAACACCATATATTTT,CASSLVGGPGGNTIYF
TRBJ1-1,NA,TRBV4-1,TRBD1,15,TGCGCCAGCAGCCAGGGACAGGGCCTGAACACTGAAGCTTTCTTT,CASSQGQGLNTEAFF
TRBJ2-2,NA,TRBV7-8,TRBD2,17,TGTGCCAGCAGCTTTTTAACCGGGACTAGCGGGACCGGGGAGCTGTTTTTT,CASSFLTGTSGTGELFF